This is a list of T cell receptor beta chains from one sample in a study of lung T cells in sarcoidosis with Löfgren's syndrome. Using its own MiXCR run on the reads, TCRdb lists one record per CDR3 protein. The sample shows 15,000 to 25,000 distinct CDR3 sequences, around 20% of them seen only once. The sequenced sample was CD4+ T cells from bronchoalveolar lavage. These receptors were collected from a human donor with sarcoidosis (Löfgren's syndrome or another form), or a control subject (not recorded which). The CDR3 runs from the conserved cysteine through the conserved F or W. D genes are given only for firm matches. Clone size appears in some rows only: once, few, many, or a class for an expanded clone.

len,v_gene,j_gene,d_gene,abundance,CDR3nt,CDR3aa
14,TRBV7-7,TRBJ2-5,TRBD1,many,TGTGCTAGCAGCTACGGACAGGATTCAGAGACCCAGTACTTC,CASSYGQDSETQYF
18,TRBV28,TRBJ2-1,TRBD2,many,TGTGCCAGCAGATACTCACTAGCGGGGATTAGCTCCTACAATGAGCAGTTCTTC,CASRYSLAGISSYNEQFF
17,TRBV28,TRBJ2-1,NA,NA,TGTGCCAGCAGTTCCTCTCCGGGTGCCACGTCCTACAATGAGCAGCTCTTC,CASSSSPGATSYNEQLF
13,TRBV20-1,TRBJ2-7,TRBD1,many,TGCAGTCCGGAGGGACAGGGGGTCTACGAGCAGTACTTC,CSPEGQGVYEQYF
15,TRBV7-2,TRBJ1-5,NA,many,TGTGCCAGCAGCTTAGTAGGAAATAGCAATCAGCCCCAGCATTTT,CASSLVGNSNQPQHF
15,TRBV6-1,TRBJ1-5,NA,many,TGTGCCAGCAGCTTTTCCGCCGGGGGTCTGCAGCCCCAGCATTTT,CASSFSAGGLQPQHF
15,TRBV7-3,TRBJ1-1,TRBD1,few,TGTGCCAGCAGCTTAATGCCGGGACAGGGATCTGAAGCTTTCTTT,CASSLMPGQGSEAFF
17,TRBV4-2,TRBJ2-3,TRBD2,many,TGTGCCAGCAGCCGCGCCCTACTAGCGGGAGGTGCAGATACGCAGTATTTT,CASSRALLAGGADTQYF
14,TRBV19,TRBJ2-3,TRBD2,NA,TGTGCCAGTAGCCAGCGGGAGCGCACAGATACGCAGTATTTT,CASSQRERTDTQYF
16,TRBV20-1,TRBJ2-2,NA,many,TGCAGTGCTAGAGATCCACGGCGGACGAACACCGGGGAGCTGTTTTTT,CSARDPRRTNTGELFF
14,TRBV12-3/TRBV12-4,TRBJ1-4,NA,many,TGTGCCAGCAGTCCCGCCCCCGGACAGAAGAAACTGTTTTTT,CASSPAPGQKKLFF
17,TRBV7-8,TRBJ1-5,NA,many,TGTGCCAGCAGCTTAACTCACGTGCAGGCGCCGTATCAGCCCCAGCATTTT,CASSLTHVQAPYQPQHF
16,TRBV7-9,TRBJ2-1,TRBD2,many,TGTGCCAGCAGCCGTCTAGCGGGAGGCTCTACCAATGAGCAGTTCTTC,CASSRLAGGSTNEQFF